These 27 T cell receptor beta chains share one sample of origin, sequenced in a study of T cell responses to AZD1222 COVID-19 vaccine. Here immunoSEQ multiplex PCR was the method, and the copy in TCRdb shows in-frame clones only, minus some. The top ten clones hold under 1.5% of a sample with more than 150,000 clones, about 90% of them seen once. The sample in question was peripheral blood, obtained 28 days after the second AZD1222 dose. The receptors come from an adult who received the AZD1222 COVID-19 vaccine.

CDR3 in DNA: TGTGCCAGCAGCTTGGCCTGGGCGGGAGGGCCGGGGATAACAGATACGCAGTATTTT. This translates into CASSLAWAGGPGITDTQYF. The genes are TRBV5-4 and TRBJ2-3; the match to TRBD2 covers 9 bases. Germline trimming cut 0 bases from V and 3 bases from J; bases unmatched to any gene: 14. Germline CDR1 SGHNT, CDR2 YYREEE (reference sequence). The CDR3 totals 19 residues. Drawing the rest from reference TRBV5-4 and TRBJ2-3, the complete variable domain is ETGVTQSPTHLIKTRGQQVTLRCSSQSGHNTVSWYQQALGQGPQFIFQYYREEENGRGNFPPRFSGLQFPNYSSELNVNALELDDSALYLCASSLAWAGGPGITDTQYFGPGTRLTVL.

CDR3: CASSYKISGSRGQYF. CDR3 DNA: TGTGCCAGCAGTTACAAGATCTCAGGGAGCCGCGGGCAGTACTTC. J is TRBJ2-7 and V is TRBV6-2 or TRBV6-3; D possibly matches TRBD1 or TRBD2 (5 bases each). Germline V CDR1 and CDR2: MNHEY, SVGEGT. The germline V and J ends were trimmed by 2 bases and 9 bases, with 20 bases remaining between them. This CDR3 region has 15 residues.

The CDR3 DNA follows: TGTGCCAGCAGCTTGGAGCCCACTAGCCCCAATCAGCCCCAGCATTTT. As protein: CASSLEPTSPNQPQHF. This chain uses TRBV5-6 with TRBJ1-5; D not certain. This CDR3 spans 16 amino acids. V was trimmed by 0 bases and J by 3 bases, leaving 13 bases between them. CDR1 is SGHDT and CDR2 is YYEEEE in the germline V gene.

The table lists this clone with a count of one. CDR3 residues: CASSQVVSGGPGELFF. In nucleotides, the CDR3 is TGTGCCAGCAGCCAGGTGGTTAGCGGGGGTCCCGGGGAGCTGTTTTTT. V and J are TRBV4-2 and TRBJ2-2; TRBD2 aligns across 9 bases. The CDR3 is 16 residues long. The ends lost 3 bases at V and 6 bases at J; junction bases unmatched: 8. CDR1 and CDR2 from the germline V gene are LGHNA and YNFKEQ.

J is TRBJ1-4 and V is TRBV4-1; TRBD1 agrees at 10 bases. Germline assignment: CDR1 MGHRA and CDR2 YSYEKL. V shed 5 bases and J 3 bases; nucleotides not matched to a gene: 12. The CDR3 length is 18 residues. CDR3 region: CASSGSPRQGASNEKLFF. CDR3 in DNA: TGCGCCAGCAGCGGTAGCCCCCGACAGGGGGCATCTAATGAAAAACTGTTTTTT.

The CDR3 reads CASSKAGGWLNQPQHF. In DNA, the CDR3 is TGTGCCAGCAGCAAGGCAGGGGGGTGGCTTAATCAGCCCCAGCATTTT. The rearrangement joins TRBV21-1 to TRBJ1-5; TRBD1, the D gene given by the table, was not confirmed from the DNA. TRBV21-1 is designated a pseudogene. The CDR3 is 16 residues long.

The chain couples TRBV7-9 to TRBJ1-1; tentatively, D is TRBD1 (5 bases). From germline, CDR1 is SEHNR and CDR2 FQNEAQ (reference sequence). Trimming removed 5 bases at V and 0 bases at J, with 16 bases between. This CDR3 has 16 residues. The CDR3 here is CASSPERGRMNTEAFF. The DNA of the CDR3 is TGTGCCAGCAGCCCCGAAAGGGGCCGGATGAACACTGAAGCTTTCTTT.

In this sample, this clone turned up a few times. The chain is built from TRBV3-1 (or the pseudogene TRBV3-2) and TRBJ1-2; D ambiguous. Looked up from germline, CDR1 is LGHDT and CDR2 is YNNKEL (reference sequence). CDR3 length: 14 amino acids. V shed 4 bases and J shed 8 bases, with 17 bases lying between them. CDR3 bases: TGTGCCAGCAGCCGGGCCGCCGTACTAGACGGCTACACCTTC. Its protein product is CASSRAAVLDGYTF.

The rearrangement joins TRBV19 to TRBJ1-5; a possible D gene is TRBD1 (6 bases). Trimming removed 5 bases at V and 1 base at J, with 9 bases between. This CDR3 region has 14 residues. Germline V gene sequence: CDR1 LNHDA, CDR2 SQIVND (reference sequence). Here the CDR3 DNA reads TGTGCCAGTAGTCCCGGGGGCAGCAATCAGCCCCAGCATTTT. This encodes CASSPGGSNQPQHF.

V usage is TRBV28 and J usage is TRBJ1-1; D call uncertain. The CDR3 extends over 16 amino acids. The germline V gene has CDR1 MDHEN and CDR2 SYDVKM. V lost 7 bases and J lost 0, with 18 bases in between. This CDR3 is CASNKAPAAVNTEAFF. In DNA, the CDR3 is TGTGCCAGCAACAAAGCCCCTGCAGCAGTGAACACTGAAGCTTTCTTT.

The chain links TRBV7-2 to TRBJ2-5, with 11 nucleotides matching TRBD2. CDR1 SGHTA and CDR2 FQGNSA come from the germline V gene. The CDR3 extends over 16 amino acids. V lost 5 bases to trimming and J lost 5 bases; unmatched junction nucleotides: 10. The CDR3 loop is CASSPTSGAFGETQYF. Here the CDR3 DNA reads TGTGCCAGCAGCCCGACTAGCGGGGCTTTCGGGGAGACCCAGTACTTC.

The rearrangement links TRBV4-2 to TRBJ1-1; no reliable D call. V lost 4 bases and J 0 bases, leaving 15 bases between the germline ends. The CDR3 is 16 residues long. The germline CDR1 and CDR2 sequences are LGHNA and YNFKEQ. DNA of the CDR3: TGTGCCAGCAGCCGAAGTGCAGGCGGCATGAACACTGAAGCTTTCTTT. The encoded protein is CASSRSAGGMNTEAFF.

The chain has TRBV4-1 and TRBJ1-1, with 9 bases lining up with TRBD1. This CDR3 contains 15 residues. J gave up 4 bases and V 2 bases, and 5 bases lay outside the gene matches. CDR1 and CDR2 (germline): MGHRA, YSYEKL. CDR3 sequence reads: CASSQTGGWGTEAFF. DNA of the CDR3: TGCGCCAGCAGCCAAACAGGGGGCTGGGGCACTGAAGCTTTCTTT.

The J gene is TRBJ1-4, the V gene TRBV12-3 or TRBV12-4; a possible D gene is TRBD1 (5 bases). V was cut by 6 bases and J by 7 bases, with 12 bases left in between. This CDR3 has 13 residues. CDR3 region: CASSPEGSEKLFF. CDR3 in DNA: TGTGCCAGCAGCCCCGAGGGGAGTGAAAAACTGTTTTTT.

The genes are TRBV7-9 and TRBJ1-3; D not resolved. V lost 1 base to trimming and J lost 4 bases, with 5 bases between them. The germline V gene encodes CDR1 SEHNR and CDR2 FQNEAQ (reference sequence). This CDR3 spans 13 amino acids. CDR3 residues: CASSLVAGNTIYF. CDR3 DNA sequence: TGTGCCAGCAGCTTAGTAGCCGGAAACACCATATATTTT.

This chain links TRBV6-2 or TRBV6-3 with TRBJ2-5; 11 nucleotides align to TRBD2. Germline V gives CDR1 MNHEY, CDR2 SVGEGT. This CDR3 spans 18 amino acids. Losses at the gene ends were 2 bases for V and 4 bases for J; bases not matched to a gene: 12. The CDR3 protein is CASSYVSVAGGPGETQYF. The CDR3 region has the DNA TGTGCCAGCAGTTACGTCTCAGTAGCGGGAGGGCCAGGAGAGACCCAGTACTTC.

This chain links TRBV3-1 (or the pseudogene TRBV3-2) with TRBJ2-3; 9 bases match TRBD2. This CDR3 is built from 16 residues. V gave up 4 bases and J gave up 4 bases; unmatched junction bases: 9. CDR1 is LGHDT and CDR2 is YNNKEL in the germline V gene (reference sequence). CDR3 bases: TGTGCCAGCAGCCGGATGGCGGGGGGGGGCCCAGATACGCAGTATTTT. This encodes CASSRMAGGGPDTQYF.

The chain carries TRBV4-1 and TRBJ1-3; a weak D match, TRBD1 (5 bases). CDR3 size: 16 residues. V was cut by 0 bases and J by 2 bases, with 11 bases left in between. The germline V gene encodes CDR1 MGHRA and CDR2 YSYEKL. CDR3 sequence reads: CASSQDTGPAGNTIYF. For the CDR3, the DNA is TGCGCCAGCAGCCAAGATACGGGACCTGCTGGAAACACCATATATTTT.

The chain carries TRBV27 and TRBJ2-5; D perhaps matches TRBD1 (6 bases). This CDR3 is 15 amino acids long. V was pared by 2 bases and J by 0 bases, with 10 bases between. Germline V gene lookup returns CDR1 MNHEY and CDR2 SMNVEV (reference sequence). CDR3 region: CASSLGGPHQETQYF. CDR3 nucleotide sequence: TGTGCCAGCAGTTTAGGGGGCCCCCACCAAGAGACCCAGTACTTC.

V usage is TRBV28 and J usage is TRBJ1-2; possible D gene TRBD1, 5 bases. Trimming took 2 bases from V and 5 from J, leaving 18 bases between them. The CDR3 contains 16 residues. Germline CDR1 reads MDHEN; CDR2 reads SYDVKM. CDR3 in amino acids: CASSLGAGQRGYGYTF. DNA for the CDR3: TGTGCCAGCAGTTTAGGTGCCGGCCAGAGGGGATATGGCTACACCTTC.

CDR3 nucleotides: TGTGCCAGCAGTGAATCGGGGGTTAACTATGGCTACACCTTC. Translated, it gives CASSESGVNYGYTF. The rearrangement links TRBV2 to TRBJ1-2; TRBD1 is a possible D gene (5 bases). The V gene lost 2 bases and the J gene lost 1 base, with 8 bases spanning the gap. This CDR3 is built from 14 residues. The V gene's germline CDR1 is SNHLY and CDR2 FYNNEI.

The chain combines TRBV6-5 with TRBJ1-6; TRBD1 matches at 8 bases. The trim removed 0 bases at V and 10 bases at J, leaving 5 bases unmatched. Germline lookup yields CDR1 MNHEY and CDR2 SVGAGI. This CDR3 spans 15 amino acids. CDR3 loop: CASSYSTDRVSPLHF. In DNA, the CDR3 is TGTGCCAGCAGTTACTCGACGGACAGGGTATCACCCCTCCACTTT.

This chain uses TRBV4-1 with TRBJ2-3; 9 bases are shared with TRBD2. CDR1 and CDR2 from the germline V gene are MGHRA and YSYEKL. There are 15 residues in the CDR3. Unmatched junction bases numbered 8, after V lost 6 bases and J lost 4 bases. The CDR3 DNA sequence: TGCGCCAGCAGGAGAGTAGCGGGGGCCTCAGATACGCAGTATTTT. It is translated as CASRRVAGASDTQYF.

This clone appeared once. J is TRBJ1-2 and V is TRBV30, with a possible D match to TRBD1 (6 bases). The germline CDR1 and CDR2 sequences are GTSNPN and SVGIG (reference sequence). The CDR3 extends over 13 amino acids. V was clipped by 1 base and J by 4 bases, with 10 bases between them. The CDR3 bases are TGTGCCTGGAGTGCAGACAGGAGCTATGGCTACACCTTC. Translated: CAWSADRSYGYTF.

The genes are TRBV30 and TRBJ1-2; no definite D call. This CDR3 region has 15 residues. CDR1 GTSNPN and CDR2 SVGIG come from the germline V gene (reference sequence). Trimming removed 2 bases at V and 0 bases at J, with 13 bases between. CDR3 DNA sequence: TGTGCCTGGAGTATCAAGGGCCCAACTAACTATGGCTACACCTTC. It yields the protein CAWSIKGPTNYGYTF.

The chain joins TRBV19 to TRBJ1-5; D is ambiguous. Trimming removed 0 bases at V and 4 bases at J, with 10 bases between. The CDR3 sequence is 15 residues long. Germline values: CDR1 LNHDA, CDR2 SQIVND (reference sequence). This chain's CDR3 is CASSIEGGNNQPQHF. The CDR3 DNA sequence: TGTGCCAGTAGTATAGAAGGAGGGAATAATCAGCCCCAGCATTTT.

The chain has TRBV4-1 and TRBJ1-2; the D gene is possibly TRBD1 (5 bases). The CDR3 has 15 amino acids. Germline lookup yields CDR1 MGHRA and CDR2 YSYEKL. V was cut by 2 bases and J by 0 bases, with 10 bases left in between. CDR3 nucleotides: TGCGCCAGCAGCCAATTGACAGATTCTAACTATGGCTACACCTTC. Its protein product is CASSQLTDSNYGYTF.